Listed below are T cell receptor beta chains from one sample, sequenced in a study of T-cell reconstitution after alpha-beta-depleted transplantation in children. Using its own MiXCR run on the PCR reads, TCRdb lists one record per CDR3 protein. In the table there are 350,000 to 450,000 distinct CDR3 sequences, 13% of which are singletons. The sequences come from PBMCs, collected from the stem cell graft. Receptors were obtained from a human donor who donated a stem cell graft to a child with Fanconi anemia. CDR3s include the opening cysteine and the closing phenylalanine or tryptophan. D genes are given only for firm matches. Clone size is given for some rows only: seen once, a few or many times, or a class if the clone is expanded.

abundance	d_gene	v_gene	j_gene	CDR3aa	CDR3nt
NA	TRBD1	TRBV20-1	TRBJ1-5	CSARPGTGDFQPQHF	TGCAGTGCGCGCCCAGGGACAGGGGATTTTCAGCCCCAGCATTTT
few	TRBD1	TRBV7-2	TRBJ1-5	CASSVLGRGRQPQHF	TGTGCCAGCAGCGTCCTAGGCAGGGGGCGGCAGCCCCAGCATTTT
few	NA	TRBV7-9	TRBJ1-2	CASLETVSGFYGYTF	TGTGCCAGCCTTGAGACAGTCTCCGGCTTCTATGGCTACACCTTC
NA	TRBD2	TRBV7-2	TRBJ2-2	CASLIRGVTGELFF	TGTGCCAGTCTAATCCGGGGGGTCACCGGGGAGCTGTTTTTT
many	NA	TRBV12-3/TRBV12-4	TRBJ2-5	CASSFGSGAETQYF	NA
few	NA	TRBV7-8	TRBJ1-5	CASSLAGQFQPQHF	TGTGCCAGCAGCTTAGCGGGGCAGTTCCAGCCCCAGCATTTT
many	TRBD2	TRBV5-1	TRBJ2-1	CASSSGTSGGSGQFF	TGCGCCAGCAGTTCCGGGACTAGCGGGGGATCGGGGCAGTTCTTC
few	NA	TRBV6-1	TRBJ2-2	CASSEWLEGSGELFF	TGTGCCAGCAGTGAATGGCTTGAGGGATCCGGGGAGCTGTTTTTT
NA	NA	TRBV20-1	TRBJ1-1	CSAHNRVGHTEAFF	TGCAGTGCCCATAACCGGGTAGGGCACACTGAAGCTTTCTTT
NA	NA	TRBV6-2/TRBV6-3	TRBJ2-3	CASSSGLPRAGPSTDTQYF	TGTGCCAGCAGTTCAGGGCTACCTCGGGCAGGGCCTAGCACAGATACGCAGTATTTT
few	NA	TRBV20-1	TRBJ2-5	CSARTGQGGKETQYF	TGCAGTGCTAGGACTGGCCAGGGGGGGAAAGAGACCCAGTACTTC
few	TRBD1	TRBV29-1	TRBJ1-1	CSVLDRGYAFF	TGCAGCGTCTTAGACAGGGGGTATGCTTTCTTT
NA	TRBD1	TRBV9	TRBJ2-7	CDSSLRQGSHEQYF	TGTGACAGCAGCCTACGACAGGGTTCCCACGAGCAGTACTTC
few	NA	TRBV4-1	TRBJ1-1	CASSQVGSEAFF	TGCGCCAGCAGCCAAGTTGGCAGTGAAGCTTTCTTT
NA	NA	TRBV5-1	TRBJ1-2	CASSPGPPWSGYTF	TGCGCCAGCAGCCCGGGCCCACCTTGGAGTGGCTACACCTTC
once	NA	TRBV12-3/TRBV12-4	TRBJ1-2	CASSPSPSTVNYGYTF	TGTGCCAGCAGTCCTTCTCCCTCGACTGTGAACTATGGCTACACCTTC
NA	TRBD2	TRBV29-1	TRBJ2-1	CSVASGTSGGAGEQFF	TGCAGCGTGGCATCCGGGACTAGCGGGGGGGCCGGTGAGCAGTTCTTC
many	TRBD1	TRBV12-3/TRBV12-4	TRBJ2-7	CASSLTGYEQYF	TGCGCCAGCAGCTTGACAGGGTACGAGCAGTACTTC
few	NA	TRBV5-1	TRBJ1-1	CASHPGGLDTEAFF	TGCGCCAGCCACCCGGGGGGGTTAGATACTGAAGCTTTCTTT
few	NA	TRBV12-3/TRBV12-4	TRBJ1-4	CASGSGSLGEKLFF	TGTGCCAGCGGAAGCGGGAGTCTTGGGGAAAAACTGTTTTTT
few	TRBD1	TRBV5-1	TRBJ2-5	CASSFGQARETQYF	TGCGCCAGCAGCTTCGGACAGGCTAGGGAGACCCAGTACTTC
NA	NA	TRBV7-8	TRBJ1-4	CASSWEAGIGTNEKLFF	TGTGCCAGCAGCTGGGAAGCGGGAATTGGAACTAATGAAAAACTGTTTTTT
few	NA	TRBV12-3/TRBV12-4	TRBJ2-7	CASTSGVPNEQYF	TGTGCCAGCACCTCGGGGGTACCGAACGAGCAGTACTTC
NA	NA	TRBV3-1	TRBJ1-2	CASSQDGGTPVYGYTF	TGTGCCAGCAGCCAAGACGGGGGGACACCTGTCTATGGCTACACCTTC